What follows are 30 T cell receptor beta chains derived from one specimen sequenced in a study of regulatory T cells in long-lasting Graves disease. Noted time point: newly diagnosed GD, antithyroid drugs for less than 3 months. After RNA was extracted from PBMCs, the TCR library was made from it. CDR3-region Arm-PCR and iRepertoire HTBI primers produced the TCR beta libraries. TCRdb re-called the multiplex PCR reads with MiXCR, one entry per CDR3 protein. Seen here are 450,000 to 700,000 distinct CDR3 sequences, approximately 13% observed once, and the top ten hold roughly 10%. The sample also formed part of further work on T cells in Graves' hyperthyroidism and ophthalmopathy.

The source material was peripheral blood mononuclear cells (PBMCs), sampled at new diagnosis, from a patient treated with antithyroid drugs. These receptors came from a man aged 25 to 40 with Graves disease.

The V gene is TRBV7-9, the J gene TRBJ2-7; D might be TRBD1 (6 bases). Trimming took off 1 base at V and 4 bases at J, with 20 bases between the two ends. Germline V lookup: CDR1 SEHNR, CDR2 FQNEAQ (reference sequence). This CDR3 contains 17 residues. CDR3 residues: CASSLDSGTNSDYEQYF. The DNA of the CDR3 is TGTGCCAGCAGCTTAGACTCCGGGACAAACTCGGATTACGAGCAGTACTTC.

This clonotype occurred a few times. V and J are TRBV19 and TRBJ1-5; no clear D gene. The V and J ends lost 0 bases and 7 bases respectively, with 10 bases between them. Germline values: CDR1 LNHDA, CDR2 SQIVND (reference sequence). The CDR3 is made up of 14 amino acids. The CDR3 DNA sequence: TGTGCCAGTAGTATAGAGTTTCGGGGACAGCCCCAGCATTTT. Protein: CASSIEFRGQPQHF.

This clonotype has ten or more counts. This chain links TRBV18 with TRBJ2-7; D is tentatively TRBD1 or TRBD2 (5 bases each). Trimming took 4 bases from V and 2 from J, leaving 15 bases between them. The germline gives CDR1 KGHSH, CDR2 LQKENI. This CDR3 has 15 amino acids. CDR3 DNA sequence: TGTGCCAGCTCACACCCAACGAGGGGTACCTACGAGCAGTACTTC. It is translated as CASSHPTRGTYEQYF.

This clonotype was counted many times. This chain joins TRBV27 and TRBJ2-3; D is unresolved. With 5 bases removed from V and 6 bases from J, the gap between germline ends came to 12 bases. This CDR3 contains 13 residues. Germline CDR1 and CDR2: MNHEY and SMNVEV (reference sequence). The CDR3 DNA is TGTGCCAGCAGTCTTCTGGGGTCGGATACGCAGTATTTT. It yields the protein CASSLLGSDTQYF.

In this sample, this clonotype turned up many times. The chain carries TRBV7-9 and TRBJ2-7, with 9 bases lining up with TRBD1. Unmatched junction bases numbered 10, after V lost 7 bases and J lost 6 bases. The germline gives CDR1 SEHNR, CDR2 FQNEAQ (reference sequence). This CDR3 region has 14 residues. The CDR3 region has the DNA TGTGCCAGCAACCTTAACTCACAGGGGGCCGAGCAGTACTTC. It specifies CASNLNSQGAEQYF.

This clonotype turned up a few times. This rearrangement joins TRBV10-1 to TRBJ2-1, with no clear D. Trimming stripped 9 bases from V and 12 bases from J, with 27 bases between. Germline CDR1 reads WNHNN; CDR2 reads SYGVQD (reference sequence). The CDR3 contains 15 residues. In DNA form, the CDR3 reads TGCGCCAGGGTGGGTAATGAGCTAGTGTGGATTTTGCAGTTCTTC. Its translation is CARVGNELVWILQFF.

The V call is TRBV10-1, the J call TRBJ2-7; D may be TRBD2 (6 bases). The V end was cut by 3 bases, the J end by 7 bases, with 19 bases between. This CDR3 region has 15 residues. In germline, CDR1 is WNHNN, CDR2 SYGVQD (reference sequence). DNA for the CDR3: TGCGCCAGCAGTGAAGGTCGGGTCGGAGGGGAGGAGCAGTACTTC. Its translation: CASSEGRVGGEEQYF.

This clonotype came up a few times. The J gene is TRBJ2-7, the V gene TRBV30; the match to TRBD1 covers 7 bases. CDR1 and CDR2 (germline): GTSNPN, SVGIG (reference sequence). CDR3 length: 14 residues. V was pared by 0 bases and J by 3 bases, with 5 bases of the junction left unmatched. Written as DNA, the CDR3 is TGTGCCTGGAGTGTACCAGGGGGAATCTACGAGCAGTACTTC. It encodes CAWSVPGGIYEQYF.

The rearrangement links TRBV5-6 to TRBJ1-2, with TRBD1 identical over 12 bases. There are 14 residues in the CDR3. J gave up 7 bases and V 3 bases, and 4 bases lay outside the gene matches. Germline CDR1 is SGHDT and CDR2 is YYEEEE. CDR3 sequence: CASSSGTGGLGYTF. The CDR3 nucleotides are TGTGCCAGCAGCTCCGGGACAGGGGGCCTTGGCTACACCTTC.

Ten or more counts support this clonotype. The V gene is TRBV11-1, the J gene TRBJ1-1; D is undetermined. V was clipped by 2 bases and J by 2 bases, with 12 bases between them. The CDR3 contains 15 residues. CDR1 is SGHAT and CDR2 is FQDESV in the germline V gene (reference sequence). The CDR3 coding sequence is TGTGCCAGCAGCTTACCCCCGAACACTAACACTGAAGCTTTCTTT. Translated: CASSLPPNTNTEAFF.

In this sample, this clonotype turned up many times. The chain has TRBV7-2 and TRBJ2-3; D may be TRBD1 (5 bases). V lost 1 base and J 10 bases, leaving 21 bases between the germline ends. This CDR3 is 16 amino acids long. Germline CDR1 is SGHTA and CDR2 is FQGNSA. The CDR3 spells CASSLGRRTLARPQYF. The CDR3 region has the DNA TGTGCCAGCAGCTTAGGTAGGCGGACACTTGCCCGCCCGCAGTATTTT.

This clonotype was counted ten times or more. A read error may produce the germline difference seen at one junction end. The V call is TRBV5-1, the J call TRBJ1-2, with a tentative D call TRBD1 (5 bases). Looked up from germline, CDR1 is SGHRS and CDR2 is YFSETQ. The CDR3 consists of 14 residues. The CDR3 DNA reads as TGTGCCAGCAGCTTGTCAGGGTCTAACTATGGCTACACCTTC. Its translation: CASSLSGSNYGYTF.

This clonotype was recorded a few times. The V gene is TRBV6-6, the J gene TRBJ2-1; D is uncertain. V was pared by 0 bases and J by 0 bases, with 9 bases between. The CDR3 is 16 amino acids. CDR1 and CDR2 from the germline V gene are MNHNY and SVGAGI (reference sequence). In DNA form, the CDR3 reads TGTGCCAGCAGTTACTCGGTCTGGGACTCCTACAATGAGCAGTTCTTC. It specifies CASSYSVWDSYNEQFF.

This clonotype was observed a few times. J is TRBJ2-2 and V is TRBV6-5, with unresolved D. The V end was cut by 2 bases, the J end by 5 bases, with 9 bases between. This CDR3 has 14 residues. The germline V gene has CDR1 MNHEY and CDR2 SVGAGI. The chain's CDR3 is CASSYVSRTGELFF. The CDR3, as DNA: TGTGCCAGCAGTTACGTTAGCAGGACCGGGGAGCTGTTTTTT.

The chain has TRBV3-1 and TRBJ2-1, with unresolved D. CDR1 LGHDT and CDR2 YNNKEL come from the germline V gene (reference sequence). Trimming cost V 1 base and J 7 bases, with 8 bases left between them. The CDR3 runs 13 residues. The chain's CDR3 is CASSQADGNEQFF. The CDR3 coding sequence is TGTGCCAGCAGCCAAGCCGATGGGAATGAGCAGTTCTTC.

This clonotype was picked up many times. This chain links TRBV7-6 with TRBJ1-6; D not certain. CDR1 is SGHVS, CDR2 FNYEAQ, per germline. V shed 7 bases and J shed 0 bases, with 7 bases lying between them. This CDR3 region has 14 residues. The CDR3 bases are TGTGCCAGCAAGGGTAGCTCCTATAATTCACCCCTCCACTTT. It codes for CASKGSSYNSPLHF.

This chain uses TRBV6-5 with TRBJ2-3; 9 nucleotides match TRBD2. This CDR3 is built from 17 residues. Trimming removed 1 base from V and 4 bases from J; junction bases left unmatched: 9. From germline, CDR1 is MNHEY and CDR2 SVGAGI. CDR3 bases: TGTGCCAGCAGTTACTGTCTAGCGGGATCCAGGCCAGATACGCAGTATTTT. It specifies CASSYCLAGSRPDTQYF.

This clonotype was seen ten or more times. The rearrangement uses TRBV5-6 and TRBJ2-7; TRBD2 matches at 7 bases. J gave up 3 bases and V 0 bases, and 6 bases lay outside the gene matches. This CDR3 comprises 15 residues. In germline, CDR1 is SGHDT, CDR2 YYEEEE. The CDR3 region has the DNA TGTGCCAGCAGCTTGGGAAGCGGGATTTACTACGAGCAGTACTTC. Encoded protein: CASSLGSGIYYEQYF.

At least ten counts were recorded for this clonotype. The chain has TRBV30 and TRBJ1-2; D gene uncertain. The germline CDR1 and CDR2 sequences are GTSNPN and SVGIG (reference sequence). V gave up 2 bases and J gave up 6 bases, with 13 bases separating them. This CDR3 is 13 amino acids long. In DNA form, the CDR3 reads TGTGCCTGGAGTTGGTTTCGGGGAGATGGCTACACCTTC. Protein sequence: CAWSWFRGDGYTF.

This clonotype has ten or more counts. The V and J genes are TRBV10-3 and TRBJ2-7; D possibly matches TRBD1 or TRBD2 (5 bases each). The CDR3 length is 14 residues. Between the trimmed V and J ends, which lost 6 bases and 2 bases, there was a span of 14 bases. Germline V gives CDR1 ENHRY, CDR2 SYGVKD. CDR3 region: CAIRDPLGAYEQYF. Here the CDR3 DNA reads TGTGCCATCAGGGACCCCTTGGGGGCCTACGAGCAGTACTTC.

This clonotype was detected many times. The CDR3 is CASRTRPGAGKAYGYTF. For the CDR3, the DNA is TGTGCCAGCAGGACTAGGCCGGGAGCTGGTAAGGCCTATGGCTACACCTTC. The chain is built from TRBV6-1 and TRBJ1-2; D unclear. This CDR3 has 17 amino acids. Germline CDR1 and CDR2: MNHNS and SASEGT. V was clipped by 6 bases and J by 4 bases, with 24 bases between them.

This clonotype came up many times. The CDR3 region has the DNA TGCAGTGCTTCCGGGACAGGGAGTGACCATGAGCAGTTCTTC. Amino acids: CSASGTGSDHEQFF. The V gene is TRBV20-1, the J gene TRBJ2-1; TRBD1 agrees at 9 bases. CDR1 is DFQATT, CDR2 SNEGSKA, per germline (reference sequence). The CDR3 has 14 amino acids. The ends lost 5 bases at V and 8 bases at J; junction bases unmatched: 10.

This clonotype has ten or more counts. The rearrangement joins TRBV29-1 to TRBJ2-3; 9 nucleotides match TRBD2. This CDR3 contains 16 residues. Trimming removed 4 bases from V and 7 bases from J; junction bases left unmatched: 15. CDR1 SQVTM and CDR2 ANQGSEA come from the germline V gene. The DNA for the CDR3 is TGCAGCGTTGGTGGGGGACTAGCCGCCGGGGTGAATACGCAGTATTTT. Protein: CSVGGGLAAGVNTQYF.

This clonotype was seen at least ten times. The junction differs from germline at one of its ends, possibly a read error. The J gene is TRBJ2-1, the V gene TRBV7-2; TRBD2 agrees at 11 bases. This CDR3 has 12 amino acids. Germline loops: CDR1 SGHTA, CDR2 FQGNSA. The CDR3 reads CASSSAGTSGGF. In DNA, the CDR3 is TGTGCCAGCAGCTCCGCCGGGACTAGCGGTGGGTTC.

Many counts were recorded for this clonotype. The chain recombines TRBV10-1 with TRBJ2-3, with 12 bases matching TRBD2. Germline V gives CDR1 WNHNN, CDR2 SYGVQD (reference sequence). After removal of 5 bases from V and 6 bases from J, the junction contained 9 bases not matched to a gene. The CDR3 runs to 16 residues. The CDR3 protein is CASSRGTSGSRDTQYF. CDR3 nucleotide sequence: TGCGCCAGCAGTCGAGGGACTAGCGGGTCCAGGGATACGCAGTATTTT.

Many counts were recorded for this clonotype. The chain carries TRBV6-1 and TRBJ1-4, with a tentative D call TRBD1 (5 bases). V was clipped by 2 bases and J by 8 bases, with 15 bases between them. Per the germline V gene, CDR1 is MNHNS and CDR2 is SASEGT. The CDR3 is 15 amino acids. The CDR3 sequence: CASSEPGGEKEKLFF. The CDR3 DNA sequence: TGTGCCAGCAGTGAACCCGGGGGGGAGAAGGAAAAACTGTTTTTT.

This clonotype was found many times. CDR3 protein: CASSLKVLPDTQYF. CDR3 coding DNA: TGTGCCAGCAGTTTGAAGGTCCTCCCAGATACGCAGTATTTT. The chain carries TRBV12-3 or TRBV12-4 and TRBJ2-3; D not resolved. V lost 3 bases and J lost 4, with 11 bases in between. The CDR3 extends over 14 amino acids.

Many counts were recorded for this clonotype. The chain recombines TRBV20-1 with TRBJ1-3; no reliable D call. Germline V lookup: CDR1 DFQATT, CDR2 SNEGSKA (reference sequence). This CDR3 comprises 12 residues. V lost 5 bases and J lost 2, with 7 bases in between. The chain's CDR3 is CSAHPTGNTIYF. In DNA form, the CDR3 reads TGCAGTGCTCACCCCACTGGAAACACCATATATTTT.

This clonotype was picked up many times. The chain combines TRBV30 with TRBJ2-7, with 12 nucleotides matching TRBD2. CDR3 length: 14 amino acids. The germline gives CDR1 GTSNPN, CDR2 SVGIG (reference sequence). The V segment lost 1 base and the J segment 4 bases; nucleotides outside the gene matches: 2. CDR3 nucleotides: TGTGCCTGGAGTGGACTAGCGGGAGTTTACGAGCAGTACTTC. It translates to CAWSGLAGVYEQYF. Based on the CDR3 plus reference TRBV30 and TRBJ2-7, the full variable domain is SQTIHQWPATLVQPVGSPLSLECTVEGTSNPNLYWYRQAAGRGLQLLFYSVGIGQISSEVPQNLSASRPQDRQFILSSKKLLLSDSGFYLCAWSGLAGVYEQYFGPGTRLTVT.

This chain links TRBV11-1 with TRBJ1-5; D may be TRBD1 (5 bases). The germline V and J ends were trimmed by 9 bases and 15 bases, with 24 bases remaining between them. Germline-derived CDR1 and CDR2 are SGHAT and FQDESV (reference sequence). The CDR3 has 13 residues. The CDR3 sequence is CASSQGFNQLRHF. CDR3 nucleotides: TGTGCCAGTTCGCAGGGATTTAATCAGCTCCGGCATTTT.